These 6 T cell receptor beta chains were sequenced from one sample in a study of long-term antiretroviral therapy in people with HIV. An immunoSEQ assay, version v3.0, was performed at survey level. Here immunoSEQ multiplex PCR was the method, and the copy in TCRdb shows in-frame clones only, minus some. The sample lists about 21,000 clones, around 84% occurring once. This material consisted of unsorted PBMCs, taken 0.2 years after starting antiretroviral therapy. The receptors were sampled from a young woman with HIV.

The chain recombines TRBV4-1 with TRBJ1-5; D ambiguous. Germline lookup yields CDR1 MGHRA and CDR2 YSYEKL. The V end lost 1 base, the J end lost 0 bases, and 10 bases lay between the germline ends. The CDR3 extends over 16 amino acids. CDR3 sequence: CASSQAPWNSNQPQHF. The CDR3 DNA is TGCGCCAGCAGCCAAGCTCCCTGGAATAGCAATCAGCCCCAGCATTTT.

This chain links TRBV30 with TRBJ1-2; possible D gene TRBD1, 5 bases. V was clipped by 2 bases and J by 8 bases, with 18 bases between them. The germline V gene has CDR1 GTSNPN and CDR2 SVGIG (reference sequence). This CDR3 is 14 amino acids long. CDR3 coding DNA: TGTGCCTGGAGTCAGTCCGGGGGAGTAGGCGGCTACACCTTC. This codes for CAWSQSGGVGGYTF. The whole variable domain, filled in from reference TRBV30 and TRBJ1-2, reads SQTIHQWPATLVQPVGSPLSLECTVEGTSNPNLYWYRQAAGRGLQLLFYSVGIGQISSEVPQNLSASRPQDRQFILSSKKLLLSDSGFYLCAWSQSGGVGGYTFGSGTRLTVV.

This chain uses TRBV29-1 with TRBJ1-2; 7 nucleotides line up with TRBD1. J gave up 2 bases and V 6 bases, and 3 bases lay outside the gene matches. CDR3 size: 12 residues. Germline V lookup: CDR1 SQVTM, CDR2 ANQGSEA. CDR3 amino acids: CSVLQGNYGYTF. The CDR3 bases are TGCAGCGTCCTACAGGGGAACTATGGCTACACCTTC.

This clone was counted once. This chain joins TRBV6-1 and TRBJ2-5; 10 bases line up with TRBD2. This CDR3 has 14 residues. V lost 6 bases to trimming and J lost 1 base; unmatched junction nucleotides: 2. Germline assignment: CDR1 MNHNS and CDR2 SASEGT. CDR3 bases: TGTGCCAGCAGCCAGCGGGGGGGCCAAGAGACCCAGTACTTC. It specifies CASSQRGGQETQYF.

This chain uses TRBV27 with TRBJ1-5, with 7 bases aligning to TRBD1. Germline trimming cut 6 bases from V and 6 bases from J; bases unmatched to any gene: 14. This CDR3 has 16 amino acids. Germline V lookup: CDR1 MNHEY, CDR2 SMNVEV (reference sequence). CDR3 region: CASSYYRTGVIQPQHF. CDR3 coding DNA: TGTGCCAGCAGCTATTACCGAACAGGGGTGATTCAGCCCCAGCATTTT.

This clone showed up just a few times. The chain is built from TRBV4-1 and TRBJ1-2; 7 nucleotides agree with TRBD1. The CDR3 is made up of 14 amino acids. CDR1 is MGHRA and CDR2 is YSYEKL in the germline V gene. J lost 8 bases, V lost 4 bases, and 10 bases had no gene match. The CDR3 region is CASSLTGVGEGYTF. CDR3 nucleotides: TGCGCCAGCAGCCTTACAGGGGTCGGAGAAGGCTACACCTTC.